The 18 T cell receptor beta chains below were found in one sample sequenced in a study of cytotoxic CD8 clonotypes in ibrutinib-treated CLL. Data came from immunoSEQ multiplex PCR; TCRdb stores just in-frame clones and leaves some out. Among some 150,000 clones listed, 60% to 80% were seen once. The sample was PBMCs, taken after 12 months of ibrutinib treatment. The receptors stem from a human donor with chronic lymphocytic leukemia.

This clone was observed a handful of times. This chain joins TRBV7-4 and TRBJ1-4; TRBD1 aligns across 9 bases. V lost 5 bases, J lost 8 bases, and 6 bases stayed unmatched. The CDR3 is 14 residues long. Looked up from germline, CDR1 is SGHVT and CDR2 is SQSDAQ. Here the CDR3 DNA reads TGTGCCAGCAGCCCGGGGACAGGGCAAGAAAAACTGTTTTTT. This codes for CASSPGTGQEKLFF.

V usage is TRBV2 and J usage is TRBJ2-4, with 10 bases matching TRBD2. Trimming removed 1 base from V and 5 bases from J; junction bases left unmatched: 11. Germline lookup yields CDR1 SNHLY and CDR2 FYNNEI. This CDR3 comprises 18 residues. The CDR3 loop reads CASSEVSAAGGRQNIQYF. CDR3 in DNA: TGTGCCAGCAGTGAAGTTTCGGCAGCGGGGGGGCGCCAAAACATTCAGTACTTC.

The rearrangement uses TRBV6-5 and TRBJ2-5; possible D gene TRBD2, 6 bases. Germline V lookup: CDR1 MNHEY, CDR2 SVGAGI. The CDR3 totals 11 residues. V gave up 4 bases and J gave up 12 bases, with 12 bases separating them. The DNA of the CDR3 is TGTGCCAGCAGTTTGGCGGGACGCGAGTACTTC. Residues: CASSLAGREYF.

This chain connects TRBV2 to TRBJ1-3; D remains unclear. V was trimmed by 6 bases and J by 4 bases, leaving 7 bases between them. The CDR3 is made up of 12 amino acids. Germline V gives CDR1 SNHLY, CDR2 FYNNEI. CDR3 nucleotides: TGTGCCAGCAGAACGGAGGGAAACACCATATATTTT. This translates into CASRTEGNTIYF. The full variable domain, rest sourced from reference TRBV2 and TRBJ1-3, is EPEVTQTPSHQVTQMGQEVILRCVPISNHLYFYWYRQILGQKVEFLVSFYNNEISEKSEIFDDQFSVERPDGSNFTLKIRSTKLEDSAMYFCASRTEGNTIYFGEGSWLTVV.

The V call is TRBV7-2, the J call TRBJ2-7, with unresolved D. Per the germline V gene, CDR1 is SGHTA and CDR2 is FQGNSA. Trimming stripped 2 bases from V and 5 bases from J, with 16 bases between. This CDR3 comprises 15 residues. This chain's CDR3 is CASSLSNGVVNEQYF. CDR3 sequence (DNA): TGTGCCAGCAGCTTAAGTAATGGAGTGGTCAACGAGCAGTACTTC.

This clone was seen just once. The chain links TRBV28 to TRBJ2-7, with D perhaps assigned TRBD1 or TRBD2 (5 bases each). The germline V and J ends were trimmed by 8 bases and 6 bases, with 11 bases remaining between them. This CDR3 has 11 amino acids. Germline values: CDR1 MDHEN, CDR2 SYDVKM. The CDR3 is CASQLRGEQYF. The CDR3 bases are TGTGCCAGCCAATTGAGGGGCGAGCAGTACTTC.

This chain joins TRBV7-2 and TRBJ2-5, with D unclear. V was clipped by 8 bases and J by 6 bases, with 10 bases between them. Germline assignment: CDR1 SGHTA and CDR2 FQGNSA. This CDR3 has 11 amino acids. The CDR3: CASRSGQTQYF. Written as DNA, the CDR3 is TGTGCCAGCCGGTCAGGCCAGACCCAGTACTTC.

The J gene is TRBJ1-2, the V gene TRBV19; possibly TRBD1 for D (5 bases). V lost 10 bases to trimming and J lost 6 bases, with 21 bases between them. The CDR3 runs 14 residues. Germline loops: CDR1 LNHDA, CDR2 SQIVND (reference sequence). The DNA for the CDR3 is TGTGCCACCTTAGGGGACCGCACCCTCGATGGCTACACCTTC. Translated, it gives CATLGDRTLDGYTF.

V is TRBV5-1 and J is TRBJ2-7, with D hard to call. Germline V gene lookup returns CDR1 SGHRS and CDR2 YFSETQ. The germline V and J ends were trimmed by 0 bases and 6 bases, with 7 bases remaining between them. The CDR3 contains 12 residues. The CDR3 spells CASSLDGFEQYF. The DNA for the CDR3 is TGCGCCAGCAGCTTGGACGGGTTCGAGCAGTACTTC.

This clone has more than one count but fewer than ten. CDR3 sequence (DNA): TGTGCCATCAGTGAGTCGGGCGGGATCCTTTACACTGGCTACACCTTC. Translated: CAISESGGILYTGYTF. The chain links TRBV10-3 to TRBJ1-2, with D uncertain. The CDR3 is made up of 16 amino acids. In germline, CDR1 is ENHRY, CDR2 SYGVKD. Trimming stripped 0 bases from V and 7 bases from J, with 18 bases between.

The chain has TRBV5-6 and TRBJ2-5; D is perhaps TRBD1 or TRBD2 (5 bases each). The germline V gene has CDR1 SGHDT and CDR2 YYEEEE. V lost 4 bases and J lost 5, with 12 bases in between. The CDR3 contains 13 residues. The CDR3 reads CASSLQGVETQYF. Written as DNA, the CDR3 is TGTGCCAGCAGCCTCCAGGGAGTGGAGACCCAGTACTTC.

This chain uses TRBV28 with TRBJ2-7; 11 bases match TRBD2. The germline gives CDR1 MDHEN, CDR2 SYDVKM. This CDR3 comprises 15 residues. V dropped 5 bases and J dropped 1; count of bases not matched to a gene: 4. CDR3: CASSRTSGPSYEQYF. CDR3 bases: TGTGCCAGCAGTCGGACTAGCGGGCCGTCCTACGAGCAGTACTTC.

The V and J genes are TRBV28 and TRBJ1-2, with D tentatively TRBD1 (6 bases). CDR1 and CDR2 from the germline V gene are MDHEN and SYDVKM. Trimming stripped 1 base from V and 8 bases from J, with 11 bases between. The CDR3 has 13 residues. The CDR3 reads CASSLLTGRGYTF. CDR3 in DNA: TGTGCCAGCAGTTTATTAACAGGGCGAGGCTACACCTTC.

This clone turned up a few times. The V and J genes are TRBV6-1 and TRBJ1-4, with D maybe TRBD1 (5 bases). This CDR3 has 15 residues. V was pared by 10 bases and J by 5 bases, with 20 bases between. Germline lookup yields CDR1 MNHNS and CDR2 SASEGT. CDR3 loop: CATDDRYGANEKLFF. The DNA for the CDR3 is TGTGCCACCGATGACAGATATGGGGCAAATGAAAAACTGTTTTTT.

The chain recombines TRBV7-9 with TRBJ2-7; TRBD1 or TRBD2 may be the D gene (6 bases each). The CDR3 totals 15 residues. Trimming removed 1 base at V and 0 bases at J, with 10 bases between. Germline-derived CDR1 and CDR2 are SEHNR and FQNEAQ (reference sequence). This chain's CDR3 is CASSLGGAASYEQYF. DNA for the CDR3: TGTGCCAGCAGCTTAGGGGGGGCAGCCTCCTACGAGCAGTACTTC.

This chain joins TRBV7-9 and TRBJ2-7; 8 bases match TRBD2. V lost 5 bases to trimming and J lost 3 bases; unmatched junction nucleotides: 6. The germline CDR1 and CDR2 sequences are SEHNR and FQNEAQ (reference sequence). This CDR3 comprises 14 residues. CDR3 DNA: TGTGCCAGCAGCCCATCAGCGGGAGTCTACGAGCAGTACTTC. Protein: CASSPSAGVYEQYF.

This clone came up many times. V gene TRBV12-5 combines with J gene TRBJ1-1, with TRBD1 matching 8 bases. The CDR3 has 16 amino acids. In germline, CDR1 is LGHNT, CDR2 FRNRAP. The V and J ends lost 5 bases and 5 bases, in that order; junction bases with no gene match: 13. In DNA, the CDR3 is TGTGCTAGTGGTGGGGGACAGGTCCCCCTTTGGACTGAAGCTTTCTTT. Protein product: CASGGGQVPLWTEAFF.

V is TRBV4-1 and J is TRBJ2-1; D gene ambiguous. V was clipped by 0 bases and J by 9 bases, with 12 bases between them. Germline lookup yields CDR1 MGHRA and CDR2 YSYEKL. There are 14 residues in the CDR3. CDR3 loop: CASSQDSGGPEQFF. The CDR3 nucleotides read TGCGCCAGCAGCCAAGACTCGGGTGGGCCTGAGCAGTTCTTC.